This passage covers 15 T cell receptor beta chains from one sample sequenced in a study of a mutant IDH1 vaccine in newly diagnosed glioma. Their cognate antigens are unknown. Time point described: week 11, during vaccination. Vaccination comprised doses that each held 300 ug of mutant IDH1 20-mer peptide, plus topical imiquimod. Produced via immunoSEQ multiplex PCR; TCRdb's table is partial and in-frame only. The table lists 100,000 to 150,000 clones, about 82% of them singletons, with 4.5% to 6% in the top ten. The sequenced sample was PBMCs, obtained from a glioma patient whose treatment included an IDH1 peptide vaccine. The receptors here all came from a man in his forties with glioma.

Worth noting for this clone: A much larger clonotype is one base distant, so this may be a read error. The same CDR3 can be traced to other DNA sequences in this sample. V gene TRBV7-9 combines with J gene TRBJ1-2, with 8 bases aligning to TRBD1. Germline CDR1 is SEHNR and CDR2 is FQNEAQ (reference sequence). The CDR3 is 15 residues long. CDR3 amino acids: CASRDSRGRVYGYTF. CDR3 sequence (DNA): TGTGCCAGCAGGGACAGCAGGGGGCGAGTCTATGGCTACACCTTT.

The chain carries TRBV27 and TRBJ1-2, with D unresolved. The V gene lost 3 bases and the J gene lost 4 bases, with 12 bases spanning the gap. This CDR3 has 14 residues. The V gene's germline CDR1 is MNHEY and CDR2 SMNVEV (reference sequence). CDR3 in DNA: TGTGCCAGCAGTTTGGTGGGAGGAGGCTATGGCTACACCTTC. Translated, it gives CASSLVGGGYGYTF.

V gene TRBV23-1 combines with J gene TRBJ2-1; D is possibly TRBD1 (7 bases). TRBV23-1 is placed among ORFs of uncertain function. Trimming shortened V by 3 bases and J by 10 bases, and 22 bases separated the two germline ends. The CDR3 has 16 amino acids. The CDR3 coding sequence is TGCGCCAGCAGTCAGCCGGCCCACCTTCAGGGGGGAGAGCAGTTCTTC. This encodes CASSQPAHLQGGEQFF.

The CDR3 region has the DNA TGTGCCATCAAAGCTGCGGGTGCGGAGACCCAGTACTTC. It specifies CAIKAAGAETQYF. J is TRBJ2-5 and V is TRBV10-3; a possible D gene is TRBD2 (5 bases). Germline V CDR1 and CDR2: ENHRY, SYGVKD. The CDR3 is 13 residues long. With 7 bases removed from V and 5 bases from J, the gap between germline ends came to 14 bases.

The chain recombines TRBV5-6 with TRBJ1-4; 7 bases map to TRBD1. The CDR3 is 17 amino acids. In germline, CDR1 is SGHDT, CDR2 YYEEEE. V lost 0 bases, J lost 0 bases, and 5 bases stayed unmatched. The CDR3 nucleotides read TGTGCCAGCAGCTTGGGGCAGGGGGGTGCAACTAATGAAAAACTGTTTTTT. Amino acid sequence: CASSLGQGGATNEKLFF. The variable domain in full, completed from reference TRBV5-6 and TRBJ1-4, reads DAGVTQSPTHLIKTRGQQVTLRCSPKSGHDTVSWYQQALGQGPQFIFQYYEEEERQRGNFPDRFSGHQFPNYSSELNVNALLLGDSALYLCASSLGQGGATNEKLFFGSGTQLSVL.

The gene calls are TRBV5-6 and TRBJ2-7; the D call may be TRBD1 or TRBD2 (5 bases each). Trimming removed 0 bases at V and 6 bases at J, with 13 bases between. Per the germline V gene, CDR1 is SGHDT and CDR2 is YYEEEE. The CDR3 extends over 14 amino acids. Here the CDR3 DNA reads TGTGCCAGCAGCTTGGGACAGCGGTTCGGCGAGCAGTACTTC. Amino acid sequence: CASSLGQRFGEQYF.

V usage is TRBV28 and J usage is TRBJ1-1, with D hard to call. CDR3 length: 15 residues. V lost 8 bases, J lost 4 bases, and 20 bases lay in between. CDR1 is MDHEN, CDR2 SYDVKM, per germline. The CDR3 sequence: CASVFLSGAVTEAFF. The CDR3 nucleotides read TGTGCCAGCGTGTTTCTGTCGGGCGCCGTCACTGAAGCTTTCTTT. The variable domain in full, completed from reference TRBV28 and TRBJ1-1, reads DVKVTQSSRYLVKRTGEKVFLECVQDMDHENMFWYRQDPGLGLRLIYFSYDVKMKEKGDIPEGYSVSREKKERFSLILESASTNQTSMYLCASVFLSGAVTEAFFGQGTRLTVV.

Ten or more counts support this clone. The J gene is TRBJ1-1, the V gene TRBV6-4; 9 bases match TRBD1. Trimming took 1 base from V and 5 from J; bases not matched to a gene: 2. Germline values: CDR1 MRHNA, CDR2 SNTAGT. The CDR3 has 14 residues. CDR3 in amino acids: CASSDWDRATEAFF. The CDR3 region has the DNA TGTGCCAGCAGTGACTGGGACAGGGCGACTGAAGCTTTCTTT.

The chain joins TRBV5-6 to TRBJ2-3; TRBD2 might be the D (6 bases). CDR1 is SGHDT and CDR2 is YYEEEE in the germline V gene. This CDR3 has 15 amino acids. V dropped 3 bases and J dropped 2 bases, with 13 bases sitting between them. CDR3 nucleotides: TGTGCCAGCAGCTGGGGGGACTGGCTCACAGATACGCAGTATTTT. It yields the protein CASSWGDWLTDTQYF.

The chain employs TRBV11-2 and TRBJ2-1; 10 bases line up with TRBD2. This CDR3 comprises 15 residues. V shed 1 base and J 9 bases; nucleotides not matched to a gene: 6. CDR1 SGHAT and CDR2 FQNNGV come from the germline V gene. CDR3 nucleotides: TGTGCCAGCAGCTTAGGTAGCGGGGGGCGGGTTGAGCAGTTCTTC. It is translated as CASSLGSGGRVEQFF. Full variable domain (rest looked up from reference TRBV11-2 and TRBJ2-1): EAGVAQSPRYKIIEKRQSVAFWCNPISGHATLYWYQQILGQGPKLLIQFQNNGVVDDSQLPKDRFSAERLKGVDSTLKIQPAKLEDSAVYLCASSLGSGGRVEQFFGPGTRLTVL.

This clone occurred a few times. This chain links TRBV11-2 with TRBJ2-7; D possibly corresponds to TRBD2 (6 bases). Germline V gives CDR1 SGHAT, CDR2 FQNNGV. V was pared by 1 base and J by 2 bases, with 12 bases between. The CDR3 length is 15 residues. CDR3: CASSLAREATYEQYF. Written as DNA, the CDR3 is TGTGCCAGCAGCTTAGCCAGGGAGGCCACCTACGAGCAGTACTTC.

The chain carries TRBV2 and TRBJ2-5; unclear D gene. V lost 1 base and J 3 bases, leaving 0 bases between the germline ends. The CDR3 loop spans 11 amino acids. Looked up from germline, CDR1 is SNHLY and CDR2 is FYNNEI. The CDR3 DNA follows: TGTGCCAGCAGTGAAGAAGAGACCCAGTACTTC. It translates to CASSEEETQYF.

This clone was detected only a few times. The DNA of the CDR3 is TGTGCCAGCAGCCCCGGGACTAGGGACACAGATACGCAGTATTTT. Amino acids: CASSPGTRDTDTQYF. This chain joins TRBV6-4 and TRBJ2-3; 8 bases are shared with TRBD2. Germline lookup yields CDR1 MRHNA and CDR2 SNTAGT. The J segment lost 2 bases and the V segment lost 6 bases, leaving 7 bases of the junction unmatched. The CDR3 covers 15 residues.

This chain connects TRBV4-3 to TRBJ1-2, with 9 bases matching TRBD1. Germline loops: CDR1 LGHNA, CDR2 YSLEER. V was pared by 3 bases and J by 8 bases, with 7 bases of the junction left unmatched. CDR3 length: 14 amino acids. Here the CDR3 DNA reads TGCGCCAGCAGCCATTCCGGGACAGGGAAAGGCTACACCTTC. Translation: CASSHSGTGKGYTF.

The chain is built from TRBV6-6 and TRBJ1-1; D uncertain. The germline V and J ends were trimmed by 2 bases and 5 bases, with 6 bases remaining between them. The CDR3 extends over 12 amino acids. From germline, CDR1 is MNHNY and CDR2 SVGAGI (reference sequence). For the CDR3, the DNA is TGTGCCAGCAGTTACGCGGGGACTGAAGCTTTCTTT. This translates into CASSYAGTEAFF.